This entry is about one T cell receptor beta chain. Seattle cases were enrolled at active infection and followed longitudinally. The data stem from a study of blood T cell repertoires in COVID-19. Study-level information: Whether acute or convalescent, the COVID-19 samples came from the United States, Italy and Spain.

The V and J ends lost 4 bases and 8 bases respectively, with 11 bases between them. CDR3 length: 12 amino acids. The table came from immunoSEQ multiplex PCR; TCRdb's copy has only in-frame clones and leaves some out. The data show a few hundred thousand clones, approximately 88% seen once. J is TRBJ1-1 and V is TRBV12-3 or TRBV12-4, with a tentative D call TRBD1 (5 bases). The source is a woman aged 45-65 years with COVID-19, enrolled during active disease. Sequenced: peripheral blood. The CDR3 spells CASSSAGLEAFF. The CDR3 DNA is TGTGCCAGCAGTTCGGCGGGGCTGGAAGCTTTCTTT.